A single sample is the source of the 2 T cell receptor beta chains below, sequenced in a study of cytomegalovirus exposure and HLA in healthy donors. 60 Vbeta and 13 Jbeta primers were used in PCR. Profiled with immunoSEQ multiplex PCR; TCRdb holds only in-frame clones, not every one. This table holds 150,000 to 200,000 clones, around four fifths found once. What was sequenced was PBMCs. The receptors stem from a man in his forties or fifties in good health and CMV-seronegative.

The V and J genes are TRBV6-1 and TRBJ2-5; 9 bases line up with TRBD2. The closer fit of TRBJ2-7 to the DNA end suggests the J call may be wrong. Germline loops: CDR1 MNHNS, CDR2 SASEGT. The CDR3 loop spans 15 amino acids. CDR3 DNA: TGTGCCAGCAGGCTTTGGGCGGGGGGGCCCCACGAGCAGTACTTC. This translates into CASRLWAGGPHEQYF.

The chain employs TRBV4-2 and TRBJ2-7; TRBD2 agrees at 9 bases. This CDR3 comprises 16 residues. After removal of 3 bases from V and 6 bases from J, the junction contained 12 bases not matched to a gene. Germline lookup yields CDR1 LGHNA and CDR2 YNFKEQ. The CDR3: CASSHRSRGRAGEQYF. The CDR3 region has the DNA TGTGCCAGCAGCCACCGCAGTCGCGGGAGGGCGGGCGAGCAGTACTTC.